This T cell receptor (beta chain) appears in the sequencing data of a study of blood T cell repertoires in COVID-19. Whole-study context: Samples of COVID-19 (acute and convalescent) were obtained from the United States, Italy and Spain. Sources were T cells, B-cell-depleted T cells, or PBMCs; the material itself was cDNA or gDNA.

This CDR3 contains 19 residues. J lost 4 bases, V lost 1 base, and 9 bases had no gene match. Germline-derived CDR1 and CDR2 are MNHEY and SVGEGT. Original handling: Counts of nucleated cells, estimated from reference gene primer amplification, were obtained. Measured with immunoSEQ multiplex PCR; TCRdb has only the in-frame clones, and not every one. V, J and clone size reflect that table, while D and trimming were determined from the DNA. Altogether roughly 120,000 clones are present, 70% to 90% being singletons, with the ten largest covering roughly 1.4%. The clonotype comes from a middle-aged man with acute or convalescent COVID-19. This chain connects TRBV6-2 or TRBV6-3 to TRBJ2-3; 15 positions match TRBD2. Sequencing was done on a sample of peripheral blood. The CDR3 sequence: CASSYFPGLAGGTADTQYF. For the CDR3, the DNA is TGTGCCAGCAGTTACTTCCCGGGACTAGCGGGGGGAACGGCAGATACGCAGTATTTT.